There are a few counts of the clone carrying this T cell receptor beta chain. Its antigen is still unknown. This record belongs to a study of CD8+ T cells in alopecia areata. Study-level information: The study gave treated patients oral tofacitinib at 5 to 10 mg twice daily.

Overall study results and limits: Scalp clonality and expanded CD8+ clones among the top 100 were significantly decreased by tofacitinib.

V dropped 4 bases and J dropped 4 bases, with 4 bases sitting between them. The length of the CDR3 is 11 residues. Germline V gene lookup returns CDR1 MNHEY and CDR2 SMNVEV (reference sequence). Treatment specified: oral pan-JAK inhibitor, 5-10 mg twice daily. Extraction of RNA preceded its reverse transcription into cDNA, which served as the sequencing template. Repertoires were generated with immunoSEQ multiplex PCR, while TCRdb's copy carries only in-frame clones and drops some. The sample includes more than 150,000 clones, roughly 53% of them seen just once. The chain combines TRBV27 with TRBJ2-5; D is undetermined. The sequencing used CD8+ T cells sorted from blood, collected at week 24, from a patient treated with tofacitinib. This TCR derives from a human donor with alopecia areata. CDR3 loop: CASSSRETQYF. The DNA for the CDR3 is TGTGCCAGCAGTTCTAGAGAGACCCAGTACTTC.